Below, 7 T cell receptor beta chains from the same sample are listed, as sequenced in a study of shared clonotypes between healthy human individuals. Data came from immunoSEQ multiplex PCR; TCRdb stores just in-frame clones and leaves some out. This table holds millions of clones, approximately 94% found once. Positive CCR7 selection of CD45RO-negative cells yielded the naive CD8 cells, and terminally differentiated effector memory CD45RA+ cells were excluded. Sample: naive CD8+ T cells from PBMCs. These TCRs come from a man aged 18 to 30 in good health. Some clones in this sample may be carry-over from other donors' samples.

This chain uses TRBV5-4 with TRBJ2-7, with 8 bases identical to TRBD2. Germline CDR1 is SGHNT and CDR2 is YYREEE (reference sequence). This CDR3 is built from 14 residues. V lost 2 bases to trimming and J lost 2 bases; unmatched junction nucleotides: 3. The DNA of the CDR3 is TGTGCCAGCAGCTTAGCGGGAGCTACCTACGAGCAGTACTTC. Translating it yields CASSLAGATYEQYF.

A single count supports this clone. This rearrangement joins TRBV6-5 to TRBJ2-7; D unclear. The CDR3 extends over 15 amino acids. Trimming took off 6 bases at V and 8 bases at J, with 23 bases between the two ends. CDR1 and CDR2 from the germline V gene are MNHEY and SVGAGI. CDR3 region: CASSTRDSRILQQYF. The CDR3 DNA follows: TGTGCCAGCAGCACCAGAGACTCCCGTATCCTACAGCAGTACTTC.

This chain joins TRBV9 and TRBJ2-7, with 10 bases that match TRBD2. The CDR3 is 15 residues long. J was trimmed by 3 bases and V by 0 bases; bases with no gene match: 3. CDR1 is SGDLS, CDR2 YYNGEE, per germline. The CDR3 spells CASSVVPSGSYEQYF. The DNA of the CDR3 is TGTGCCAGCAGCGTAGTCCCTAGCGGGAGCTACGAGCAGTACTTC.

V usage is TRBV6-6 and J usage is TRBJ1-1, with unresolved D. The CDR3 is 13 amino acids. Per the germline V gene, CDR1 is MNHNY and CDR2 is SVGAGI (reference sequence). Deletions cut 0 bases from V and 5 bases from J, with 7 bases between. In DNA, the CDR3 is TGTGCCAGCAGTTACTCGGCAGAGACTGAAGCTTTCTTT. Translation gives CASSYSAETEAFF.

Points on this clone: Other DNA sequences in the same sample also yield this CDR3. The chain carries TRBV11-2 and TRBJ2-7, with D unresolved. This CDR3 spans 13 amino acids. V dropped 1 base and J dropped 3 bases, with 7 bases sitting between them. Germline values: CDR1 SGHAT, CDR2 FQNNGV. As DNA, the CDR3 is TGTGCCAGCAGCTTAGGACTGCGCTACGAGCAGTACTTC. The encoded protein is CASSLGLRYEQYF.

V usage is TRBV29-1 and J usage is TRBJ2-7; possibly TRBD2 for D (5 bases). Trimming removed 6 bases from V and 6 bases from J, with 15 bases in between. The CDR3 loop spans 12 amino acids. Germline V gene sequence: CDR1 SQVTM, CDR2 ANQGSEA. CDR3 residues: CSVSLRAPEQYF. The CDR3 nucleotides are TGCAGCGTATCTTTGAGGGCTCCCGAGCAGTACTTC.

This chain connects TRBV6-5 to TRBJ2-1; no clear D. The CDR3 spans 14 residues. Trimming removed 5 bases at V and 3 bases at J, with 11 bases between. Germline lookup yields CDR1 MNHEY and CDR2 SVGAGI. The DNA of the CDR3 is TGTGCCAGCAGTACCGGACCGGGCTACAATGAGCAGTTCTTC. It specifies CASSTGPGYNEQFF.